A single T cell receptor beta chain is shown here with its context. Its antigen is currently unknown. A read error may account for a junction end that differs from germline. This entry comes from a study of identical twins. Points from the study as a whole: Analyses of zero insertions could, in part, be confounded by invariant MAIT and iNKT cells. Excess sharing between twins was weaker in beta out-of-frame sequences.

In TCRdb, the 5' RACE reads were re-called with MiXCR into one record per CDR3 protein. The sample records approximately 220,000 distinct CDR3 sequences, 9.4% being singletons. The CDR3 spans 17 residues. CDR1 and CDR2 (germline): LGHNA, YNFKEQ. Input material: memory (CD45RO+) T cells sorted from blood. The TCR sequence derives from a woman between 18 and 29 years old in good health. The V call is TRBV4-2, the J call TRBJ2-6, with 10 nucleotides matching TRBD1. In DNA form, the CDR3 reads TGTCCCAGCAGCCATTTGGACAGGGGGGCTGGGGCCAACGTCCTGACTTTC. Encoded protein: CPSSHLDRGAGANVLTF.